The 20 T cell receptor beta chains reported below all come from one sample, sequenced in a study of CD8 T cells in ankylosing spondylitis. A single record per CDR3 protein comes from TCRdb applying MiXCR to the 5' RACE reads. The sample includes over 150,000 distinct CDR3 sequences, roughly 13% seen only once; the top ten take approximately 15%. The sample consisted of blood, either unsorted or a sorted T cell fraction (not recorded which). The receptor set was obtained from a male donor with ankylosing spondylitis or in good health (not recorded which).

In this sample, this clonotype turned up a few times. V and J are TRBV10-3 and TRBJ2-5; D is undetermined. Germline CDR1 ENHRY, CDR2 SYGVKD. The CDR3 runs 11 residues. V lost 6 bases, J lost 7 bases, and 9 bases lay in between. Written as DNA, the CDR3 is TGTGCCATCAGAATCGTTGGGACCCAGTACTTC. Its protein is CAIRIVGTQYF.

The V gene is TRBV15, the J gene TRBJ2-7, with 7 bases lining up with TRBD2. Losses at the gene ends were 2 bases for V and 0 bases for J; bases not matched to a gene: 4. The CDR3 runs to 15 residues. Germline V lookup: CDR1 LNHNV, CDR2 YYDKDF (reference sequence). The CDR3, as DNA: TGTGCCACCAGCAGACCCGGGGAGGGCTCCTACGAGCAGTACTTC. Residues: CATSRPGEGSYEQYF.

The table lists this clonotype with a few counts. This rearrangement joins TRBV7-9 to TRBJ1-1; D is uncertain. Trimming shortened V by 0 bases and J by 7 bases, and 9 bases separated the two germline ends. This CDR3 is built from 13 residues. Germline V gene lookup returns CDR1 SEHNR and CDR2 FQNEAQ (reference sequence). As DNA, the CDR3 is TGTGCCAGCAGCTTAGCGGGTGGGTATGAAGCTTTCTTT. This sequence encodes CASSLAGGYEAFF.

This clonotype was observed a handful of times. The chain employs TRBV6-1 and TRBJ1-2; D possibly corresponds to TRBD1 (5 bases). Looked up from germline, CDR1 is MNHNS and CDR2 is SASEGT. The CDR3 sequence is 13 residues long. The germline V and J ends were trimmed by 2 bases and 1 base, with 5 bases remaining between them. CDR3 bases: TGTGCCAGCAGTGAACAGGGTAACTATGGCTACACCTTC. It is translated as CASSEQGNYGYTF.

The J gene is TRBJ1-1, the V gene TRBV28, with D possibly TRBD1 on 6 matching bases. The ends were cut back, 5 bases at V and 1 base at J, with 11 bases in the middle. The length of the CDR3 is 14 residues. In germline, CDR1 is MDHEN, CDR2 SYDVKM. Here the CDR3 DNA reads TGTGCCAGCAGTATTAGGGGGGAGAACACTGAAGCTTTCTTT. It specifies CASSIRGENTEAFF.

In its sample, this clonotype was seen a few times. The genes are TRBV4-1 and TRBJ2-5; TRBD1 might be the D (5 bases). The CDR3 consists of 18 residues. CDR1 is MGHRA and CDR2 is YSYEKL in the germline V gene. Trimming cost V 1 base and J 4 bases, with 22 bases left between them. The CDR3 spells CASSQVPLAGRWGETQYF. CDR3 in DNA: TGCGCCAGCAGCCAAGTTCCCCTGGCAGGGCGATGGGGAGAGACCCAGTACTTC.

The chain has TRBV6-5 and TRBJ1-1; D gene ambiguous. The V and J ends lost 6 bases and 9 bases respectively, with 8 bases between them. The germline V gene encodes CDR1 MNHEY and CDR2 SVGAGI. The CDR3 is 10 residues long. As DNA, the CDR3 is TGTGCCAGCAGCGGACGGCAAGCTTTCTTT. It translates to CASSGRQAFF.

This clonotype has only a few counts. This chain uses TRBV15 with TRBJ2-5; 11 nucleotides agree with TRBD1. From germline, CDR1 is LNHNV and CDR2 YYDKDF (reference sequence). The CDR3 is 15 amino acids. V lost 1 base to trimming and J lost 4 bases; unmatched junction nucleotides: 2. Here the CDR3 reads CATSRGTGGAETQYF. CDR3 coding DNA: TGTGCCACCAGCAGAGGGACAGGGGGCGCAGAGACCCAGTACTTC.

The chain recombines TRBV29-1 with TRBJ1-1; D is uncertain. Germline V gene data show CDR1 as SQVTM and CDR2 as ANQGSEA. V dropped 7 bases and J dropped 1 base, with 13 bases sitting between them. The CDR3 has 13 residues. The CDR3 region has the DNA TGCAGCGCCTCCCGGTGGGAGAACACTGAAGCTTTCTTT. Translation gives CSASRWENTEAFF.

The rearrangement links TRBV4-1 to TRBJ2-7; TRBD1 is a possible D gene (5 bases). Trimming pared 0 bases from V and 3 bases from J, leaving 12 bases between. In germline, CDR1 is MGHRA, CDR2 YSYEKL. The CDR3 covers 15 residues. The CDR3 reads CASSQDPGNDYEQYF. In DNA form, the CDR3 reads TGCGCCAGCAGCCAAGATCCAGGGAACGACTACGAGCAGTACTTC.

This chain uses TRBV18 with TRBJ2-7, with 9 bases identical to TRBD2. This CDR3 region has 15 residues. V lost 5 bases to trimming and J lost 4 bases; unmatched junction nucleotides: 9. From germline, CDR1 is KGHSH and CDR2 LQKENI. The CDR3 spells CASSKLGTSQYEQYF. The CDR3 DNA sequence: TGTGCCAGCTCAAAGCTCGGGACTAGCCAGTACGAGCAGTACTTC.

On this clonotype itself: At one end, the junction sequence differs from germline, possibly due to a read error. The genes are TRBV20-1 and TRBJ2-1, with TRBD2 matching 7 bases. Germline lookup yields CDR1 DFQATT and CDR2 SNEGSKA (reference sequence). The CDR3 has 16 residues. CDR3 in DNA: TGCAGTGCTACCGATAGGGACTATTTCTCCTACAGTGAGCAGTTCTTC. Its translation is CSATDRDYFSYSEQFF.

The chain links TRBV7-2 to TRBJ2-3; D call uncertain. The V end lost 1 base, the J end lost 8 bases, and 13 bases lay between the germline ends. CDR1 SGHTA and CDR2 FQGNSA come from the germline V gene. The CDR3 is 14 amino acids. The CDR3 loop reads CASSLDTVIPTQYF. CDR3 bases: TGTGCCAGCAGCTTAGACACCGTCATCCCTACGCAGTATTTT.

The table lists this clonotype with a few counts. The chain couples TRBV12-3 or TRBV12-4 to TRBJ2-5, with 8 bases that match TRBD2. J gave up 3 bases and V 3 bases, and 12 bases lay outside the gene matches. This CDR3 is built from 17 residues. The CDR3 DNA reads as TGTGCCAGCAGTTTTTGGATGGGGACTAGAGGGGAAGAGACCCAGTACTTC. Encoded protein: CASSFWMGTRGEETQYF.

The rearrangement joins TRBV7-9 to TRBJ2-5, with D perhaps matching TRBD1 or TRBD2 (6 bases each). CDR3 size: 14 residues. CDR1 SEHNR and CDR2 FQNEAQ come from the germline V gene (reference sequence). Trimming took off 1 base at V and 5 bases at J, with 11 bases between the two ends. This CDR3 reads CASSLVGGRETQYF. CDR3 coding DNA: TGTGCCAGCAGCTTAGTGGGGGGCCGGGAGACCCAGTACTTC.

By share, this clonotype ranks as medium-sized. The chain links TRBV5-1 to TRBJ1-1; tentative D call: TRBD1 (5 bases). Germline loops: CDR1 SGHRS, CDR2 YFSETQ. There are 14 residues in the CDR3. V lost 5 bases, J lost 4 bases, and 15 bases lay in between. CDR3 DNA: TGCGCCAGCAGTCTAAGCTCAGGGTTCACTGAAGCTTTCTTT. Translation gives CASSLSSGFTEAFF.

There are many counts of this clonotype. The V call is TRBV20-1, the J call TRBJ1-2; D is ambiguous. Trimming cost V 6 bases and J 4 bases, with 15 bases left between them. CDR3 length: 13 residues. Germline V gene data show CDR1 as DFQATT and CDR2 as SNEGSKA (reference sequence). Written as DNA, the CDR3 is TGCAGTGCCGCCGACGGGTTGTTCTATGGCTACACCTTC. The encoded protein is CSAADGLFYGYTF.

This clonotype was counted ten times or more. CDR3 protein: CASSLGLAEQFF. The CDR3 DNA is TGTGCCAGCAGCTTGGGACTAGCGGAGCAGTTCTTC. The gene calls are TRBV3-1 and TRBJ2-1, with TRBD2 identical over 10 bases. Germline CDR1 reads LGHDT; CDR2 reads YNNKEL (reference sequence). Trimming at V came to 5 bases and at J to 10 bases, leaving 2 bases not matched to a gene. This CDR3 is built from 12 residues.

At least ten counts were recorded for this clonotype. The genes are TRBV27 and TRBJ2-3, with D uncertain. The CDR3 length is 13 residues. Germline V CDR1 and CDR2: MNHEY, SMNVEV (reference sequence). Trimming pared 2 bases from V and 2 bases from J, leaving 5 bases between. CDR3 nucleotides: TGTGCCAGCAGTTTAGGGCTCACAGATACGCAGTATTTT. This sequence encodes CASSLGLTDTQYF.

The V call is TRBV7-9, the J call TRBJ2-7; TRBD1 matches at 8 bases. The CDR3 extends over 14 amino acids. Germline V gene lookup returns CDR1 SEHNR and CDR2 FQNEAQ (reference sequence). V shed 5 bases and J 3 bases; nucleotides not matched to a gene: 6. CDR3 region: CASSPGDRFYEQYF. The CDR3 region has the DNA TGTGCCAGCAGCCCCGGGGACAGGTTCTACGAGCAGTACTTC.